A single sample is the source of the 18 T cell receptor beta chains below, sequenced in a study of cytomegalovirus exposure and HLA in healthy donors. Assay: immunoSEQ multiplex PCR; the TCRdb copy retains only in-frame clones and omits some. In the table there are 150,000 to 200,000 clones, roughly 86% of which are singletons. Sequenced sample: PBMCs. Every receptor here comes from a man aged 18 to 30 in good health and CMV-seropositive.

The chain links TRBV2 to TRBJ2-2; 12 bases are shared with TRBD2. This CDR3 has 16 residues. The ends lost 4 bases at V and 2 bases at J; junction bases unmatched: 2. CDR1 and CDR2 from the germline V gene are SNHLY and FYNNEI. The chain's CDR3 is CASSGLAGVNTGELFF. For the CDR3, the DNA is TGTGCCAGCAGTGGACTAGCGGGAGTTAACACCGGGGAGCTGTTTTTT.

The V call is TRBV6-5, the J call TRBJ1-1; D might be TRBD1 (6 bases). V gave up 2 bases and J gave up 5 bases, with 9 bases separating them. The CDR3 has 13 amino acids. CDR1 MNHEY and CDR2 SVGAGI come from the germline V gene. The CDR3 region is CASSYKGVTEAFF. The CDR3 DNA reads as TGTGCCAGCAGTTACAAGGGGGTGACTGAAGCTTTCTTT.

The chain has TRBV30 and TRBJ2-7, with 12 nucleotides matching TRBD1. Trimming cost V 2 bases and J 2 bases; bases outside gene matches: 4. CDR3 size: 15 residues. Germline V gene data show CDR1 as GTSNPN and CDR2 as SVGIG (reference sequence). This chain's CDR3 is CAWSTGTGGPYEQYF. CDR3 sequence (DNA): TGTGCCTGGAGTACCGGGACAGGGGGCCCCTACGAGCAGTACTTC.

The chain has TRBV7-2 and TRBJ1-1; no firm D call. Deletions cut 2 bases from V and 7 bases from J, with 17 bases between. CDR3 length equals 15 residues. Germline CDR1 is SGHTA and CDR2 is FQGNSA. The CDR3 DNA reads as TGTGCCAGCAGCTTAAGCTACAGCATCTACCTTGAAGCTTTCTTT. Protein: CASSLSYSIYLEAFF.

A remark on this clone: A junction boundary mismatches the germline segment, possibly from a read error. The CDR3 DNA reads as TGTGCCAGCAGCTTTCCGTCTTCGGGACTCCAAGGGACCCAGTACTTC. Translating gives CASSFPSSGLQGTQYF. V is TRBV7-2 and J is TRBJ2-5; perhaps TRBD2 as D (6 bases). The CDR3 is made up of 16 amino acids. The germline V gene has CDR1 SGHTA and CDR2 FQGNSA.

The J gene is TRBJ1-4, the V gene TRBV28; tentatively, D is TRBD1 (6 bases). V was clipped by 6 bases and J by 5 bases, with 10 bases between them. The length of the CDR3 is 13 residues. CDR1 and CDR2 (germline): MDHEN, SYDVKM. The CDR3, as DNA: TGTGCCAGCAGGCAGGGGAGAAATGAAAAACTGTTTTTT. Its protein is CASRQGRNEKLFF.

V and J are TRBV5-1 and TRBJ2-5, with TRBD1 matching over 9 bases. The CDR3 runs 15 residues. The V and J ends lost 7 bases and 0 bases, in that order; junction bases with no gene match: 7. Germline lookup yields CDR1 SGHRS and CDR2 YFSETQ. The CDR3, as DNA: TGCGCCAGCGCGCCGGGACAGGGAAACCAAGAGACCCAGTACTTC. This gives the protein CASAPGQGNQETQYF.

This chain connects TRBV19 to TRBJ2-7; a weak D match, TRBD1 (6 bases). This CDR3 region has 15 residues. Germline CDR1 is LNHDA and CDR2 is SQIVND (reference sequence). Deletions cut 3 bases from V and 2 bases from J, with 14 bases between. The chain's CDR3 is CASSMRMGAPYEQYF. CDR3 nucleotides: TGTGCCAGTAGTATGCGTATGGGGGCGCCCTACGAGCAGTACTTC.

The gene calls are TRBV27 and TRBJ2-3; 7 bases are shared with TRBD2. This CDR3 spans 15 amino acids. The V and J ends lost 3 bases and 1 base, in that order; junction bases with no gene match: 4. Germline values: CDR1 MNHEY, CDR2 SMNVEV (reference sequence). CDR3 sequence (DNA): TGTGCCAGCAGTTTTTTTCGGGGGGGCACAGATACGCAGTATTTT. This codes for CASSFFRGGTDTQYF.

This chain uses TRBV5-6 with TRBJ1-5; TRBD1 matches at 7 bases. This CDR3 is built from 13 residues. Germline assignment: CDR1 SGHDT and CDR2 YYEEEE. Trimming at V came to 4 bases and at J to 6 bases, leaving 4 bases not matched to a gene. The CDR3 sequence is CASSAGQSQPQHF. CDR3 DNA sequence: TGTGCCAGCAGCGCGGGACAGAGTCAGCCCCAGCATTTT.

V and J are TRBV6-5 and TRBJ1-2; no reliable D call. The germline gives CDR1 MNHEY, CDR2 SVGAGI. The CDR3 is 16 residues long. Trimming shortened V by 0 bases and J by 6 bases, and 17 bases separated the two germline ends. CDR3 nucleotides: TGTGCCAGCAGTTACTCGAGCCAGGTGGATATTAATGGCTACACCTTC. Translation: CASSYSSQVDINGYTF.

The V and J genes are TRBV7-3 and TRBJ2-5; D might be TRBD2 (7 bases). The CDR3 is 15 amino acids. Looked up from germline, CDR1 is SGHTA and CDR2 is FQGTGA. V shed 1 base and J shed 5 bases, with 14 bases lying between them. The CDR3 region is CASSLMGGAGETQYF. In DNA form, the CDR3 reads TGTGCCAGCAGCTTAATGGGGGGGGCCGGGGAGACCCAGTACTTC.

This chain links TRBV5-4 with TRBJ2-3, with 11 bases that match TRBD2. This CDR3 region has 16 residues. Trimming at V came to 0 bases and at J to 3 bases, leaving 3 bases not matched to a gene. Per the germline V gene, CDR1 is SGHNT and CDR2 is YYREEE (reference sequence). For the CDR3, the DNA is TGTGCCAGCAGCTTGGAACTAGCGGGAGCTACAGATACGCAGTATTTT. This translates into CASSLELAGATDTQYF.

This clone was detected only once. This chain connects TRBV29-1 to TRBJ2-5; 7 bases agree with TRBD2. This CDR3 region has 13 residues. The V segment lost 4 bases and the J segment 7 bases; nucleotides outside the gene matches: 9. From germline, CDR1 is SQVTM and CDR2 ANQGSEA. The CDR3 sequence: CSVVGGTIGTQYF. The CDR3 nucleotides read TGCAGCGTTGTAGGAGGGACTATAGGGACCCAGTACTTC.

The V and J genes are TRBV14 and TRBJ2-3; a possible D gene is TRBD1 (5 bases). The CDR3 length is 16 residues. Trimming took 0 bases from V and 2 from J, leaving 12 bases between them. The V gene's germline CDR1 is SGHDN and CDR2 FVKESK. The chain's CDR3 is CASSQDQGRVTDTQYF. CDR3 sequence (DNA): TGTGCCAGCAGCCAAGATCAGGGCAGGGTCACAGATACGCAGTATTTT.

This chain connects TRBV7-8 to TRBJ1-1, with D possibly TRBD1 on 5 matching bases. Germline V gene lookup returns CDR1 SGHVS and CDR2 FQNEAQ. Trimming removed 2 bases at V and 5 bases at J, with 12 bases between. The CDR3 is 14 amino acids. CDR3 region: CASSLQGVGTEAFF. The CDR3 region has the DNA TGTGCCAGCAGCTTACAAGGGGTCGGAACTGAAGCTTTCTTT.

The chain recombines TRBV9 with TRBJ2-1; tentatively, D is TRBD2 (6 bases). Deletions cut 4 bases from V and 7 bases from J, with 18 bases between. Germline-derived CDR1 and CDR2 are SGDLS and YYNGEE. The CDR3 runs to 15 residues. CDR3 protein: CASSPARRAGNEQFF. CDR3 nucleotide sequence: TGTGCCAGCAGCCCCGCCAGGAGGGCGGGGAATGAGCAGTTCTTC.

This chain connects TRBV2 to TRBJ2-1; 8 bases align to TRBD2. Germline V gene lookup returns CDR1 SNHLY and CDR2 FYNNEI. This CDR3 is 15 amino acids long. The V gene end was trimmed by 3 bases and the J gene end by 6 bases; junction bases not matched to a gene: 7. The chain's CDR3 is CASSESLAGANEQFF. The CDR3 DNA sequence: TGTGCCAGCAGTGAGAGTCTAGCGGGTGCCAATGAGCAGTTCTTC.